This TCR beta chain was retrieved from a study of HIV-infected patients and healthy controls. Study-wide results and limits: CMV-associated CDR3s mostly grew nonsignificantly during therapy, while HIV-associated CDR3s declined significantly.

All unsorted peripheral T cells were captured because whole blood was used without fractionation. cDNA was made from 500 ng RNA using alpha and beta constant primers. Separate chain-specific third strand synthesis with multiplexing indices produced the alpha and beta libraries. After a brief PCR adding P5, P7 and a second index, 20 to 25 amplification cycles followed. TCRdb processed the 5' RACE reads anew with MiXCR; each CDR3 protein has one entry. Of 8,500 to 11,000 distinct CDR3 sequences in the sample, 8% were seen once. This clonotype is medium-sized (0.01 to 0.1%) by share. Its antigen is currently unknown. Germline V gene data show CDR1 as LGHNT and CDR2 as FRNRAP. The germline V and J ends were trimmed by 0 bases and 3 bases, with 8 bases remaining between them. This CDR3 spans 14 amino acids.

The clonotype comes from an adult in good health. Sample: blood. The rearrangement uses TRBV12-5 and TRBJ1-1, with no clear D. CDR3 region: CASGLVELHTEAFF. CDR3 in DNA: TGTGCTAGTGGTTTGGTAGAGCTCCACACTGAAGCTTTCTTT.